A selection of T cell receptor beta chains follows, all from one sample in a study of blood T cell repertoires in COVID-19. Clones were sequenced by immunoSEQ multiplex PCR, and TCRdb holds only the in-frame ones, with some missing. The sample lists some 530,000 clones, about 88% seen once, with around 7.9% in the top ten. The sequenced material came from PBMCs or T cells enriched from blood (not recorded which). The origin of the receptors is a woman in her sixties who had recovered from COVID-19. CDR3s include the opening cysteine and the closing phenylalanine or tryptophan. The order of the fields is D gene, clone size, V gene, J gene, CDR3 DNA, CDR3 protein. D genes are given only for firm matches. Not all rows give a size; the values are once, few, many and, for expanded clones, a class.

D: NA
size: NA
V: TRBV10-2
J: TRBJ1-6
DNA: TGCGCCAGCAGTGAGTCAACGGGGATGCACTATAATTCACCCCTCCACTTT
CDR3: CASSESTGMHYNSPLHF

D: NA
size: NA
V: TRBV18
J: TRBJ1-2
DNA: TGTGCCAGCTCACCACCGGAGGGTCTAAGATATGGCTACACCTTC
CDR3: CASSPPEGLRYGYTF

D: TRBD1
size: NA
V: TRBV13
J: TRBJ1-1
DNA: TGTGCCAGCACCGGACAGGGGGCCGGTGGCACTGAAGCTTTCTTT
CDR3: CASTGQGAGGTEAFF

D: NA
size: NA
V: TRBV9
J: TRBJ1-6
DNA: TGTGCCAGCAGCGCAGGGGAAGTCGGTTCACCCCTCCACTTT
CDR3: CASSAGEVGSPLHF

D: NA
size: NA
V: TRBV24-1
J: TRBJ1-2
DNA: TGTGCCACCAGTGGGGGGGTGGGCTATGGCTACACCTTC
CDR3: CATSGGVGYGYTF

D: TRBD1
size: NA
V: TRBV24-1
J: TRBJ1-5
DNA: TGTGCCAACAGGGGTTCGCGGCAGCCCCAGCATTTT
CDR3: CANRGSRQPQHF

D: NA
size: NA
V: TRBV28
J: TRBJ1-4
DNA: TGTGCCAGCACGATACGGACCCCTGGGAGAGAAAAACTGTTTTTT
CDR3: CASTIRTPGREKLFF

D: NA
size: NA
V: TRBV19
J: TRBJ2-3
DNA: TGTGCCAGTTCACGAACGGACAGAACTAGCACAGATACGCAGTATTTT
CDR3: CASSRTDRTSTDTQYF

D: TRBD1
size: once
V: TRBV6-1
J: TRBJ1-1
DNA: TGTGCCAGCAGTGAAGGTCACAGGGGTTTGAACACTGAAGCTTTCTTT
CDR3: CASSEGHRGLNTEAFF

D: NA
size: once
V: TRBV20-1
J: TRBJ2-2
DNA: TGCAGTGCTCCCACTATGGGGGAGCTGTTTTTT
CDR3: CSAPTMGELFF

D: NA
size: NA
V: TRBV11-2
J: TRBJ2-5
DNA: TGTGCCAGCAGTTCGGGACACCGTGTAGGCACCCAAGAGACCCAGTACTTC
CDR3: CASSSGHRVGTQETQYF

D: TRBD2
size: once
V: TRBV11-2
J: TRBJ2-3
DNA: TGTGCCAGCAGTCGACTTGGGCTAGCGGCCTCTAGCACAGATACGCAGTATTTT
CDR3: CASSRLGLAASSTDTQYF

D: NA
size: NA
V: TRBV30
J: TRBJ1-1
DNA: TGTGCCTGGGGGACATCCACTGAAGCTTTCTTT
CDR3: CAWGTSTEAFF

D: NA
size: NA
V: TRBV12-3/TRBV12-4
J: TRBJ1-1
DNA: TGTGCCAGCAGCGGTGACAGGTGGACTGAAGCTTTCTTT
CDR3: CASSGDRWTEAFF

D: NA
size: NA
V: TRBV2
J: TRBJ2-4
DNA: TGTGCCAGCAGTGGAGGACAACTACTAGCCAAAAACATTCAGTACTTC
CDR3: CASSGGQLLAKNIQYF

D: TRBD1
size: NA
V: TRBV19
J: TRBJ1-5
DNA: TGTGCCAGTAGGGCCTTACAGGGGGATCAGCCCCAGCATTTT
CDR3: CASRALQGDQPQHF

D: NA
size: NA
V: TRBV28
J: TRBJ2-7
DNA: TGTGCCAGCATGGGGCTGTCCTCGGGCGAGCAGTACTTC
CDR3: CASMGLSSGEQYF

D: NA
size: NA
V: TRBV7-9
J: TRBJ2-1
DNA: TGTGCCAGCAGCTTAGTAGCTATCCCCGGGACACGTTACAATGAGCAGTTCTTC
CDR3: CASSLVAIPGTRYNEQFF

D: TRBD1
size: NA
V: TRBV19
J: TRBJ1-5
DNA: TGTGCCAGTAGTCAGCGACAGGGGCTTCAGCCCCAGCATTTT
CDR3: CASSQRQGLQPQHF

D: TRBD1
size: NA
V: TRBV14
J: TRBJ1-2
DNA: TGTGCCAGCAGCCCGGGACAGGGGAAATATGGCTACACCTTC
CDR3: CASSPGQGKYGYTF

D: NA
size: NA
V: TRBV5-6
J: TRBJ2-5
DNA: TGTGCCAGCAGCCAAGGAACAGGGTGGCAAGAGACCCAGTACTTC
CDR3: CASSQGTGWQETQYF

D: NA
size: NA
V: TRBV12-3/TRBV12-4
J: TRBJ1-2
DNA: TGTGCCAGCAGTTTTCCGAGTAACTATGGCTACACCTTC
CDR3: CASSFPSNYGYTF

D: TRBD1
size: few
V: TRBV3-1/TRBV3-2
J: TRBJ1-6
DNA: TGTGCCAGCAGCCGTCGACAGGGACTAGGTAATTCACCCCTCCACTTT
CDR3: CASSRRQGLGNSPLHF

D: TRBD1
size: NA
V: TRBV19
J: TRBJ1-3
DNA: TGTGCCAGTACTCCGACAGGGGGCATACTCTCTGGAAACACCATATATTTT
CDR3: CASTPTGGILSGNTIYF

D: NA
size: NA
V: TRBV27
J: TRBJ2-1
DNA: TGTGCCAGCAGTCTAATTCCCCCCTCGGGGAATGAGCAGTTCTTC
CDR3: CASSLIPPSGNEQFF

D: NA
size: NA
V: TRBV25-1
J: TRBJ1-1
DNA: TGTGCCAGCAGTGAACCCGGCAGGGGGAACACTGAAGCTTTCTTT
CDR3: CASSEPGRGNTEAFF

D: TRBD2
size: NA
V: TRBV24-1
J: TRBJ2-2
DNA: TGTGCCACGGAGGCTAGCGGGGCTTGGCGGATGTTTTTT
CDR3: CATEASGAWRMFF

D: TRBD2
size: once
V: TRBV5-4
J: TRBJ2-1
DNA: TGTGCCAGCAGCTTGGAAACTAGCGGAGGGAATGAGCAGTTCTTC
CDR3: CASSLETSGGNEQFF